This T cell receptor beta chain was observed in a study of blood T cell repertoires in COVID-19. Original processing methods: Amplifying reference gene primers gave estimates of nucleated cell counts. The protocol was immunoSEQ multiplex PCR, while the TCRdb copy is restricted to in-frame clones and leaves out a portion. The V and J calls and clone size are taken from that table; D and trimming were inferred from the DNA. In the table there are around 220,000 clones, about 93% of which are singletons. Participants were placed into cohorts based on the clinical history they reported. The clonotype was recovered from a woman under 30 who had recovered from COVID-19. Sequencing was performed on PBMCs or T cells enriched from blood (not recorded which).

CDR3 sequence (DNA): TGTGCCAGCAGCAACCGGGACATTGTGTATACTAATGAAAAACTGTTTTTT. Its translation: CASSNRDIVYTNEKLFF. The chain links TRBV21-1 to TRBJ1-4; no check of the table's D call, TRBD1, against the DNA was made. TRBV21-1 constitutes a pseudogene. The CDR3 is 17 residues long.